This TCR beta chain came from a study of immune evolution from preneoplasia to lung adenocarcinoma. Study details: HLA loss of heterozygosity: roughly 6.6% AIS, around 16% MIA, over 25% ADC, none AAH. Study-level points and caveats: KRAS-mutant nodules had the highest T cell clonality.

The table came from immunoSEQ multiplex PCR; TCRdb's copy has only in-frame clones and leaves some out. The sample lists tens of thousands of clones, 70% to 80% seen once, with 4% to 5% in the top ten. Patients had resection in Japan or China between the mid-2010s and the late 2010s. The CDR3 loop spans 13 amino acids. Trimming shortened V by 1 base and J by 11 bases, and 15 bases separated the two germline ends. Germline V gives CDR1 SGHRS, CDR2 YFSETQ. Worth noting for this clone: What it binds is unknown.

The V gene is TRBV5-1, the J gene TRBJ1-1; D unresolved. Sequencing was performed on FFPE invasive lung adenocarcinoma tissue. The source is a person in their sixties or seventies with lung adenocarcinoma. For the CDR3, the DNA is TGCGCCAGCAGCTTGTATGGGAGAGAGGTGGCTTTCTTT. This encodes CASSLYGREVAFF.